The entry below describes one T cell receptor (beta chain). Other DNA sequences in this specimen translate into the identical CDR3. The sample is drawn from a study of sequential checkpoint blockade in melanoma. This sample's treatment: randomized to nivolumab then ipilimumab (arm A) or the reverse (arm B). V shed 1 base, J shed 5 bases, and the junction held 7 bases outside the gene matches. This CDR3 spans 15 amino acids. Germline V lookup: CDR1 SGDLS, CDR2 YYNGEE. The repertoire was sequenced with immunoSEQ multiplex PCR; TCRdb's copy has only in-frame clones and lacks some. The repertoire holds 10,000 to 15,000 clones, roughly 72% seen once, with 25% to 30% in the top ten.

This specimen consisted of CD8+ T cells sorted from blood (inferred from file names), obtained from a patient given nivolumab and ipilimumab in sequence. The genes are TRBV9 and TRBJ1-1; 8 nucleotides match TRBD1. The sequence was obtained from a human donor with melanoma. CDR3 sequence (DNA): TGTGCCAGCAGCGTAAGCCAGGGGGCGCGGACTGAAGCTTTCTTT. Its protein is CASSVSQGARTEAFF.